Reported below is one TCR beta chain. This entry comes from a study of T cell repertoires in cytomegalovirus infection. TCRdb called the reads again in MiXCR, with one record for every CDR3 protein. Found here are about 190,000 distinct CDR3 sequences, roughly 9.8% of them singletons; the top ten hold roughly 5%. This CDR3 comprises 14 residues. The V end lost 6 bases, the J end lost 0 bases, and 11 bases lay between the germline ends. CDR1 SEHNR and CDR2 FQNEAQ come from the germline V gene (reference sequence). The sequenced sample consisted of PBMCs. This TCR came from a human donor in good health (CMV status not recorded). Some clones in this sample may be carry-over from other donors' samples. The rearrangement uses TRBV7-9 and TRBJ1-2; D is perhaps TRBD1 (5 bases). The CDR3 is CASRLKTANYGYTF. The CDR3 coding sequence is TGTGCCAGCAGACTTAAGACAGCTAACTATGGCTACACCTTC.